Below, one T cell receptor beta chain is given with its context. Its antigen is not identified. Combining a sample-barcoded 5' primer with a J-beta primer mix, a second PCR ran for roughly 7 to 12 cycles. TCRdb used MiXCR to reprocess the 5' RACE reads, holding one entry per CDR3 protein. This sample yields roughly 1.4 million distinct CDR3 sequences, of which roughly 60% are seen a single time; 6.5% to 8.5% belongs to the top ten. The sample comes from a study of blood T cells in healthy people across ages. Whole-study findings and limits: A greater number of naive CD4+ cells and higher diversity distinguished long-lived donors from aged donors. Diversity estimates drawn from one million T cells were deemed underestimates.

Peripheral blood was drawn, ten milliliters per donor. This sequence originates from a man between 18 and 35 years old in good health. Sequencing was performed on blood.

CDR3 loop: CAIRSATANEQFF. The CDR3 nucleotides read TGTGCCATCAGGTCGGCTACGGCCAATGAGCAGTTCTTC. The chain has TRBV10-3 and TRBJ2-1; D uncertain. Per the germline V gene, CDR1 is ENHRY and CDR2 is SYGVKD. The ends were cut back, 6 bases at V and 6 bases at J, with 12 bases in the middle. The CDR3 extends over 13 amino acids.